The rows below give T cell receptor beta chains drawn from one sample of a study of blood T cell repertoires in COVID-19. Method: immunoSEQ multiplex PCR; TCRdb's copy keeps in-frame clones and lacks some. There are 150,000 to 200,000 clones in the sample; approximately 79% occur only once, and 4% to 6.5% lies in the top ten. What was sequenced was PBMCs or T cells enriched from blood (not recorded which). Receptors were obtained from an older woman with acute COVID-19. CDR3s include the opening cysteine and the closing phenylalanine or tryptophan. Each record gives: D gene, V gene, J gene, clone size, CDR3 protein, CDR3 DNA. The D gene is left open where the match is weak. Expanded clones get a size class; other rows say once, few or many, or leave the size out.

d_call: TRBD1
v_call: TRBV10-3
j_call: TRBJ1-2
clone_size: NA
cdr3_aa: CAISRDRTSGYTF
cdr3_nt: TGTGCCATCAGCCGGGACAGGACGAGTGGCTACACCTTC

d_call: NA
v_call: TRBV4-1
j_call: TRBJ1-2
clone_size: NA
cdr3_aa: CASSQDIQSYGYTF
cdr3_nt: TGCGCCAGCAGCCAAGATATACAGAGCTATGGCTACACCTTC

d_call: TRBD2
v_call: TRBV7-9
j_call: TRBJ2-7
clone_size: few
cdr3_aa: CASSLEAGGPDEQYF
cdr3_nt: TGTGCCAGCAGCTTAGAAGCGGGAGGGCCTGACGAGCAGTACTTC

d_call: TRBD1
v_call: TRBV7-2
j_call: TRBJ2-7
clone_size: NA
cdr3_aa: CASSTSLDRVYEQYF
cdr3_nt: TGTGCCAGCAGCACCTCTCTGGACAGGGTTTACGAGCAGTACTTC

d_call: TRBD2
v_call: TRBV7-2
j_call: TRBJ2-5
clone_size: NA
cdr3_aa: CASSLAGGETQYF
cdr3_nt: TGTGCCAGCAGCTTGGCGGGGGGAGAGACCCAGTACTTC

d_call: NA
v_call: TRBV6-5
j_call: TRBJ1-1
clone_size: once
cdr3_aa: CASKREVFTEAFF
cdr3_nt: TGTGCCAGCAAAAGAGAAGTTTTCACTGAAGCTTTCTTT

d_call: NA
v_call: TRBV6-5
j_call: TRBJ2-7
clone_size: NA
cdr3_aa: CASRTGSYREQYF
cdr3_nt: TGTGCCAGCAGGACGGGTAGTTATCGCGAGCAGTACTTC

d_call: TRBD1
v_call: TRBV28
j_call: TRBJ2-1
clone_size: NA
cdr3_aa: CASRKTGSAELGRNEQFF
cdr3_nt: TGTGCCAGCAGGAAGACAGGGAGCGCAGAATTGGGCAGAAATGAGCAGTTCTTC

d_call: NA
v_call: TRBV5-1
j_call: TRBJ1-1
clone_size: many
cdr3_aa: CASSSGSGGFDTEAFF
cdr3_nt: TGCGCCAGCAGCTCAGGGTCTGGGGGGTTTGACACTGAAGCTTTCTTT

d_call: NA
v_call: TRBV19
j_call: TRBJ1-6
clone_size: NA
cdr3_aa: CASSPGLRNSPLHF
cdr3_nt: TGTGCCAGTTCCCCGGGATTAAGGAATTCACCCCTCCACTTT

d_call: TRBD2
v_call: TRBV5-1
j_call: TRBJ2-7
clone_size: NA
cdr3_aa: CASSLASSGAVYEQYF
cdr3_nt: TGCGCCAGCAGCTTGGCCAGTAGCGGGGCGGTCTACGAGCAGTACTTC

d_call: NA
v_call: TRBV2
j_call: TRBJ2-3
clone_size: NA
cdr3_aa: CASSVTGNTDTQYF
cdr3_nt: TGTGCCAGCAGTGTAACAGGCAACACAGATACGCAGTATTTT

d_call: NA
v_call: TRBV30
j_call: TRBJ1-5
clone_size: once
cdr3_aa: CAWSQGGSQPQHF
cdr3_nt: TGTGCCTGGAGTCAAGGCGGGTCTCAGCCCCAGCATTTT

d_call: TRBD2
v_call: TRBV5-1
j_call: TRBJ2-3
clone_size: NA
cdr3_aa: CASSLVVAGGSSTDTQYF
cdr3_nt: TGCGCCAGCAGCTTGGTAGTAGCGGGGGGTTCAAGCACAGATACGCAGTATTTT